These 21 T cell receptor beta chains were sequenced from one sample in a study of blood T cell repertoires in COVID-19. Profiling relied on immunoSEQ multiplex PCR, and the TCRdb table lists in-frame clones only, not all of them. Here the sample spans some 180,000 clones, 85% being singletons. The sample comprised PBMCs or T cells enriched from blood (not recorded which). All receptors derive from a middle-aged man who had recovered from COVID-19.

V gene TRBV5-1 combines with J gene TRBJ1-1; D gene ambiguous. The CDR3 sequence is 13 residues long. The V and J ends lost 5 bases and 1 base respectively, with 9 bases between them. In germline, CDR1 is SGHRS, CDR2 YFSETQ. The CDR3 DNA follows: TGCGCCAGCAGGGAGGTCGCGAACACTGAAGCTTTCTTT. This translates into CASREVANTEAFF.

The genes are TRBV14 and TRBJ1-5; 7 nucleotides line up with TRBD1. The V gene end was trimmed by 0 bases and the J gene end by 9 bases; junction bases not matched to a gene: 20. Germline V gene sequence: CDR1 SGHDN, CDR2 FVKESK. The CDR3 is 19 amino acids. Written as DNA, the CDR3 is TGTGCCAGCAGCCAAGATGAGGGCCGGGACAGAAATTCCCCTCGGCCCCAGCATTTT. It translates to CASSQDEGRDRNSPRPQHF.

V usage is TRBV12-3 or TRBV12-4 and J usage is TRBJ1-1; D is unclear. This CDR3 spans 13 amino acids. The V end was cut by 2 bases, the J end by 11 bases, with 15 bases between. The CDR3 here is CASSLHSELVAFF. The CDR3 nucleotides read TGTGCCAGCAGTTTACACAGTGAACTGGTGGCTTTCTTT.

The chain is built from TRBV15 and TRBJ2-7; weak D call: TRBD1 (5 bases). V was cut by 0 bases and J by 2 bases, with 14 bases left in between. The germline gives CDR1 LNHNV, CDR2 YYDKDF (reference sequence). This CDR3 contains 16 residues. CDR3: CATSRELPGIPYEQYF. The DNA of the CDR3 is TGTGCCACCAGCAGAGAATTGCCAGGGATACCCTACGAGCAGTACTTC.

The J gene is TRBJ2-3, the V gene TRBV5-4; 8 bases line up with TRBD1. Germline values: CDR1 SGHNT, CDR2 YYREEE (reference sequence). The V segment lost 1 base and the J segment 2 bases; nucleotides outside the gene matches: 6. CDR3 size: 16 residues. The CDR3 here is CASSLRTGRITDTQYF. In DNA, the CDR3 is TGTGCCAGCAGCTTGAGGACAGGGCGGATCACAGATACGCAGTATTTT. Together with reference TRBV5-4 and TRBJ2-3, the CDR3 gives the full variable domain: ETGVTQSPTHLIKTRGQQVTLRCSSQSGHNTVSWYQQALGQGPQFIFQYYREEENGRGNFPPRFSGLQFPNYSSELNVNALELDDSALYLCASSLRTGRITDTQYFGPGTRLTVL.

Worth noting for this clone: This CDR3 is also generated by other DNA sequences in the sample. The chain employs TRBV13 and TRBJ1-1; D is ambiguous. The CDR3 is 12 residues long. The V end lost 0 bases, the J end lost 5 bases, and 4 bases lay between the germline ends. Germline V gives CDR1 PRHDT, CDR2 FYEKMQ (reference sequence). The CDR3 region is CASSLGRTEAFF. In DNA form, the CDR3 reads TGTGCCAGCAGCTTAGGGAGGACTGAAGCTTTCTTT.

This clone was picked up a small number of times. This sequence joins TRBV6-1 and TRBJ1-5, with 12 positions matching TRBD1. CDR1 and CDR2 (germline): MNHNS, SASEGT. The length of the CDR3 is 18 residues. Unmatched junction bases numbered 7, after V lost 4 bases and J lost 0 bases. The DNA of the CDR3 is TGTGCCAGCAGTGCCGGGACAGGGGGCGGTTATAGCAATCAGCCCCAGCATTTT. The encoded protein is CASSAGTGGGYSNQPQHF.

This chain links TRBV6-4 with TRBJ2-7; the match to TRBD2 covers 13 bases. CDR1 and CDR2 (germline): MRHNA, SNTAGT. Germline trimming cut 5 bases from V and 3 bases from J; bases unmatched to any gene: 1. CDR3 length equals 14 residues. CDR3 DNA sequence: TGTGCCAGCAGTCGGACTAGCGGGGGCTACGAGCAGTACTTC. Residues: CASSRTSGGYEQYF.

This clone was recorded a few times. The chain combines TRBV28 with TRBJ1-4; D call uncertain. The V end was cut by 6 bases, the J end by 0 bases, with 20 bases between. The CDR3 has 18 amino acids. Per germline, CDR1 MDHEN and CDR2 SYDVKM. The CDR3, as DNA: TGTGCCAGCAGCCCTCAACGGGGAGGACCTTCAACTAATGAAAAACTGTTTTTT. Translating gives CASSPQRGGPSTNEKLFF. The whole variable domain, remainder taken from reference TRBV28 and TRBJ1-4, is DVKVTQSSRYLVKRTGEKVFLECVQDMDHENMFWYRQDPGLGLRLIYFSYDVKMKEKGDIPEGYSVSREKKERFSLILESASTNQTSMYLCASSPQRGGPSTNEKLFFGSGTQLSVL.

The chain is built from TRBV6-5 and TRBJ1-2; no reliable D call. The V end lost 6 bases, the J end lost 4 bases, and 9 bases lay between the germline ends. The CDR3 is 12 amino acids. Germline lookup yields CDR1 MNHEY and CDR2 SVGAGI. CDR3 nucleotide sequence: TGTGCCAGCAGCGACACCTTCTATGGCTACACCTTC. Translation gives CASSDTFYGYTF.

The CDR3 bases are TGTGCCAGCAGTCCTCACCTCTTCAGGGACAGGGGACATGAGCAGTTCTTC. It yields the protein CASSPHLFRDRGHEQFF. The chain couples TRBV6-6 to TRBJ2-1; 10 bases match TRBD1. Trimming removed 5 bases from V and 8 bases from J; junction bases left unmatched: 15. The CDR3 has 17 residues. Germline V gene lookup returns CDR1 MNHNY and CDR2 SVGAGI (reference sequence).

The CDR3 loop reads CATSARDNTGELFF. CDR3 sequence (DNA): TGTGCCACCAGTGCACGGGATAACACCGGGGAGCTGTTTTTT. The chain joins TRBV24-1 to TRBJ2-2; D is perhaps TRBD2 (5 bases). Looked up from germline, CDR1 is KGHDR and CDR2 is SFDVKD. The CDR3 length is 14 residues. The germline V and J ends were trimmed by 5 bases and 2 bases, with 8 bases remaining between them.

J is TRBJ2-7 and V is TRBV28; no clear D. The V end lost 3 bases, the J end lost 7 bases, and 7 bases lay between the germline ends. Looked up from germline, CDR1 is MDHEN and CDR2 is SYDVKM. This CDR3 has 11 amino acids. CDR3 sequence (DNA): TGTGCCAGCAGTTTTAGTCGTGAGCAGTACTTC. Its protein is CASSFSREQYF. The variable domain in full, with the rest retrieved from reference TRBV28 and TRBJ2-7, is DVKVTQSSRYLVKRTGEKVFLECVQDMDHENMFWYRQDPGLGLRLIYFSYDVKMKEKGDIPEGYSVSREKKERFSLILESASTNQTSMYLCASSFSREQYFGPGTRLTVT.

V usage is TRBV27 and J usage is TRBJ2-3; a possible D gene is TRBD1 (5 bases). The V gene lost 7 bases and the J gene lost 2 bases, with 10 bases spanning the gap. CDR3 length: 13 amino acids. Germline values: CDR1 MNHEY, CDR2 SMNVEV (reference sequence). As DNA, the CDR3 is TGTGCCAGCATGGGCAGGGTCACAGATACGCAGTATTTT. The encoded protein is CASMGRVTDTQYF.

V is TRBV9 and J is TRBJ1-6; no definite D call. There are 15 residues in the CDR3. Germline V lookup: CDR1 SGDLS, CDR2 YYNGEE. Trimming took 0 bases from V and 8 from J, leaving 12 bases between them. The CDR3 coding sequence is TGTGCCAGCAGCGTAGACCCGCTTCGAGATTCACCCCTCCACTTT. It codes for CASSVDPLRDSPLHF.

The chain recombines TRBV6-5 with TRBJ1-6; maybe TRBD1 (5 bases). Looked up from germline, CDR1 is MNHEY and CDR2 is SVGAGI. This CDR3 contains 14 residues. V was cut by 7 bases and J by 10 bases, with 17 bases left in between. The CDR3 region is CASILARVGSPLHF. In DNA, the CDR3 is TGTGCCAGCATCCTGGCCAGGGTGGGGTCACCCCTCCACTTT.

The CDR3 bases are TGTGCCATCAGTGACCTCGAGCGTAATCAGCCCCAGCATTTT. As protein: CAISDLERNQPQHF. The chain employs TRBV10-3 and TRBJ1-5; D not certain. CDR1 and CDR2 from the germline V gene are ENHRY and SYGVKD. There are 14 residues in the CDR3. V was pared by 3 bases and J by 4 bases, with 10 bases between.

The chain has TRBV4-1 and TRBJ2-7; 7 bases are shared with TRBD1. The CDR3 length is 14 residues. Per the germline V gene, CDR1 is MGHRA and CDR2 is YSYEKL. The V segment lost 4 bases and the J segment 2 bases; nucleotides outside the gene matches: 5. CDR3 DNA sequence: TGCGCCAGCAGCCTTGGGACAGCTACCTACGAGCAGTACTTC. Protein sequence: CASSLGTATYEQYF.

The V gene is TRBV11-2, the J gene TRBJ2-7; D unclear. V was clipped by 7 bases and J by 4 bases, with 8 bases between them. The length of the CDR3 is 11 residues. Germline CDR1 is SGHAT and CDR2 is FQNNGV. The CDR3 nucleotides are TGTGCCAGCAACAATGTATACGAGCAGTACTTC. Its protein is CASNNVYEQYF.

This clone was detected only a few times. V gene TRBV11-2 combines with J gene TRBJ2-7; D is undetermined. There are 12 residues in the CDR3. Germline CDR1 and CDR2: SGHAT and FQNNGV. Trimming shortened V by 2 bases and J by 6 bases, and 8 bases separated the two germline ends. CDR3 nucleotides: TGTGCCAGCAGCTTAAATACGGGCGAGCAGTACTTC. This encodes CASSLNTGEQYF. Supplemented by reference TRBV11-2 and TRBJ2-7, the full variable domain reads EAGVAQSPRYKIIEKRQSVAFWCNPISGHATLYWYQQILGQGPKLLIQFQNNGVVDDSQLPKDRFSAERLKGVDSTLKIQPAKLEDSAVYLCASSLNTGEQYFGPGTRLTVT.

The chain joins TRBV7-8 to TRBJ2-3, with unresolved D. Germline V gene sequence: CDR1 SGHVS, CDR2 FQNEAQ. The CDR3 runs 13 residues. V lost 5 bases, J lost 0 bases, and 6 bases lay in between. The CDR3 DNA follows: TGTGCCAGCAGCCCCTATAGCACAGATACGCAGTATTTT. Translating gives CASSPYSTDTQYF.